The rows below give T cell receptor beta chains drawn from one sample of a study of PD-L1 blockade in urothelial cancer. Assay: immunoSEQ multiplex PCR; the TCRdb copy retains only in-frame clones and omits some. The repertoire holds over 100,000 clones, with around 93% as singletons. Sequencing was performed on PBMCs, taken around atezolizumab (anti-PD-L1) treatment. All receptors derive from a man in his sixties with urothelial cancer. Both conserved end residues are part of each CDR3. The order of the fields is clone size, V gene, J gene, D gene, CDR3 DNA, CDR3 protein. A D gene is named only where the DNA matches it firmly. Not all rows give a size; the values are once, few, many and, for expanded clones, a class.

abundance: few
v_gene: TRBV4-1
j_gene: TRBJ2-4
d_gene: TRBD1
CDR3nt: TGCGCCAGCAGCCCGGACAGGGGGCGTCGAAACATTCAGTACTTC
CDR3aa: CASSPDRGRRNIQYF

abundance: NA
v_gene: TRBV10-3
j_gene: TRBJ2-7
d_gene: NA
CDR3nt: TGTGCCATCAGTGAGTCAGACTTAGGCTCCTACGAGCAGTACTTC
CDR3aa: CAISESDLGSYEQYF

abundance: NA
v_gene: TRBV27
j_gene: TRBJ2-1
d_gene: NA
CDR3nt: TGTGCCAGCCCTAAAAAATCCCCTAGAAACAATGAGCAGTTCTTC
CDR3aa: CASPKKSPRNNEQFF

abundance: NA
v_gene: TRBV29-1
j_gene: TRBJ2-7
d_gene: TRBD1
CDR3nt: TGCAGCGTTGAAAAGGGACAGGGGTACGAGCAGTACTTC
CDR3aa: CSVEKGQGYEQYF

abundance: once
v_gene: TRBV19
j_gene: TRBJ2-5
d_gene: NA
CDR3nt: TGTGCCAGTAGTATGGCTAGCCAAGAGACCCAGTACTTC
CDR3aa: CASSMASQETQYF

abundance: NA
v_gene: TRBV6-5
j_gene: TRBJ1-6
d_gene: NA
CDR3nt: TGTGCCAGCAGTTACGGTCCAGGGGATTCACCCCTCCACTTT
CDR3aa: CASSYGPGDSPLHF

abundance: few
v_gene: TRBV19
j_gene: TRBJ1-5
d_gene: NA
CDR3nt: TGTGCCAGTCGTGGACAGACCTACAACAATCAGCCCCAGCATTTT
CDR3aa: CASRGQTYNNQPQHF

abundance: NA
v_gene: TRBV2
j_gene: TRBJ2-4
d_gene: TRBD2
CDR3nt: TGTGCCAGCAGTGAAGAAGGGACTATAAAAAACATTCAGTACTTC
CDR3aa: CASSEEGTIKNIQYF

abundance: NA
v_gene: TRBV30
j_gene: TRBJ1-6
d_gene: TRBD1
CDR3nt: TGTGCCGGGACAGGGGTGACCCCTAATTCACCCCTCCACTTT
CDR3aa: CAGTGVTPNSPLHF

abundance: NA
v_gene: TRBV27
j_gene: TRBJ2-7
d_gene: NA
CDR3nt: TGTGCCAGCAGTTTAACAGAAACCTACGAGCAGTACTTC
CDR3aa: CASSLTETYEQYF

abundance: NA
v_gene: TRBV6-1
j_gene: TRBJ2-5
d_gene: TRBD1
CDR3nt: TGTGCCAGTAGGAGACAGGGCGAGACCCAGTACTTC
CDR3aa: CASRRQGETQYF

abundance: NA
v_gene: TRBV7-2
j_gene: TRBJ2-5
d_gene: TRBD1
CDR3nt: TGTGCCAGCAGCTTGCTGGGACAGCACCAAGAGACCCAGTACTTC
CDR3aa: CASSLLGQHQETQYF

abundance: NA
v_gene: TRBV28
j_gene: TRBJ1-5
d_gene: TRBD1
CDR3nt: TGTGCCAGCAACCAGGGGGCAGGGGGCAATCAGCCCCAGCATTTT
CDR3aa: CASNQGAGGNQPQHF

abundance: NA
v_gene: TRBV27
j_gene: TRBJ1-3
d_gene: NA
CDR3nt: TGTGCCAGCAGTTTAAGACAGACAACTGGAAACACCATATATTTT
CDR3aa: CASSLRQTTGNTIYF

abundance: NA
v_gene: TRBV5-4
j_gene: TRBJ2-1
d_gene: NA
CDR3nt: TGTGCCAGCAGCACAAGACTAGTAGACAATGAGCAGTTCTTC
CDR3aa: CASSTRLVDNEQFF

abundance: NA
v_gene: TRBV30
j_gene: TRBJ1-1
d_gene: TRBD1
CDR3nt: TGTGCCTGGAGTTCGGGGACAGAGATGAACACTGAAGCTTTCTTT
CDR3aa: CAWSSGTEMNTEAFF

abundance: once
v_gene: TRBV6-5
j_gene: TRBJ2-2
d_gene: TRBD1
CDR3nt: TGTGCCAGCAGCTCCGGGACAGAAAACACCGGGGAGCTGTTTTTT
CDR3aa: CASSSGTENTGELFF

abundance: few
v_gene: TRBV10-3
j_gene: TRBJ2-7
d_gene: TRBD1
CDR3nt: TGTGCCATCAGTGAGTCGGCACAGGGGGCTGGAGAGCAGTACTTC
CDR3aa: CAISESAQGAGEQYF

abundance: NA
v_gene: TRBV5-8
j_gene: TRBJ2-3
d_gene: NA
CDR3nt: TGTGCCAGCAGCTTGGGCCTTACTAGCTGGAATACGCAGTATTTT
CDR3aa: CASSLGLTSWNTQYF

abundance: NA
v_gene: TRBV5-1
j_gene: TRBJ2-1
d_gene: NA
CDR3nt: TGCGCCAGCAGCTTATACGGGTCCTTGGTTGGGTCCAATGAGCAGTTCTTC
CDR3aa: CASSLYGSLVGSNEQFF

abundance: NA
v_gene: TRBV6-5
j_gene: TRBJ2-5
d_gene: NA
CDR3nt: TGTGCCAGTGGTTTCCGGAGGGGCCAAGAGACCCAGTACTTC
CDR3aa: CASGFRRGQETQYF

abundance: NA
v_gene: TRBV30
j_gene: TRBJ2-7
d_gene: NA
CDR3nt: TGTGCCTGGAGTGGACGGAGCTCCTACGAGCAGTACTTC
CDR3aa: CAWSGRSSYEQYF

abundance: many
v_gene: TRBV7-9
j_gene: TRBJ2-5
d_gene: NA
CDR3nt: TGTGCCAGCAGCGAGGACACCAGCCAAGAGACCCAGTACTTC
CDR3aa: CASSEDTSQETQYF

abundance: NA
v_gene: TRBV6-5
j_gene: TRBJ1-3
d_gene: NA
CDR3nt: TGTGCCAGCAGTTACGGTAGAAGTCAATCGGGAAACACCATATATTTT
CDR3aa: CASSYGRSQSGNTIYF

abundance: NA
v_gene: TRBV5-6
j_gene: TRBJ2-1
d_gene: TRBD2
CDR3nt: TGTGCCAGCAGCTTTGGGAAGACTAGCACCTACAATGAGCAGTTCTTC
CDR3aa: CASSFGKTSTYNEQFF

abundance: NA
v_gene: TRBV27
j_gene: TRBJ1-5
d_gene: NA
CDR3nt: TGTGCCAGCAGGTCCTTGGAGGGGCTGGGGCAGCCCCAGCATTTT
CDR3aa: CASRSLEGLGQPQHF

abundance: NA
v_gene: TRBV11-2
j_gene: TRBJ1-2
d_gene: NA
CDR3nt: TGTGCCAGCAGCTTAGATCAAGAGGGTTTCTATGGCTACACCTTC
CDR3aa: CASSLDQEGFYGYTF

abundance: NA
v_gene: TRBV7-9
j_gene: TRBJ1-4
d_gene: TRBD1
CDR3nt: TGTGCCAGCAGCTTAAGTGACAGGGAAGAAAAACTGTTTTTT
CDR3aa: CASSLSDREEKLFF

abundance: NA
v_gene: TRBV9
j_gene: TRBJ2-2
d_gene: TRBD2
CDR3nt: TGTGCCAGCAGCGGATTAGCGGGAGGGACCGGGGAGCTGTTTTTT
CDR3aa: CASSGLAGGTGELFF

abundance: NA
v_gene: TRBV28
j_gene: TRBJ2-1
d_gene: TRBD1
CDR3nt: TGTGCCAGCACTTACTCAAGAGGACAGGGCCCTTACAATGAGCAGTTCTTC
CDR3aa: CASTYSRGQGPYNEQFF

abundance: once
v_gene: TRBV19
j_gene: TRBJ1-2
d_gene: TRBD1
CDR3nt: TGTGCCAGTAGTATATCGGACAGGGCCGTCTCGGGCTACACCTTC
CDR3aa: CASSISDRAVSGYTF

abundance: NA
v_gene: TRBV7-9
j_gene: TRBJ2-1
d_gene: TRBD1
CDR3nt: TGTGCCAGCAGCTTAGCAGGACAGGTCTACAATGAGCAGTTCTTC
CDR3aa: CASSLAGQVYNEQFF

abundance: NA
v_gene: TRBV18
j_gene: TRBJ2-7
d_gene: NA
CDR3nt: TGTGCCAGCTCACCACCCGCGGCCTCCTACGAGCAGTACTTC
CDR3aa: CASSPPAASYEQYF

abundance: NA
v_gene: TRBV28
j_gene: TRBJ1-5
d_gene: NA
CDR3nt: TGTGCCAGCAGCACCGACAGACTGGGGCGGCCCCAGCATTTT
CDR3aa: CASSTDRLGRPQHF

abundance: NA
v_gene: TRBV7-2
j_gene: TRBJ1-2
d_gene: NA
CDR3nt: TGTGCCAGCAGCTTAGGGGGGGGCTATGGCTACACCTTC
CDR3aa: CASSLGGGYGYTF

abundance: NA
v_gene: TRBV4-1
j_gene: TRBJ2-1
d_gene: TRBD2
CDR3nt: TGCGCCAGCAGCCAAGATCTGGCTAGCGGGCTATACAATGAGCAGTTCTTC
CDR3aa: CASSQDLASGLYNEQFF

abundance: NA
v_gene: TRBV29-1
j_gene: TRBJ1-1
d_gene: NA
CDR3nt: TGCAGCGTTGCAGGACAGCCGAACACTGAAGCTTTCTTT
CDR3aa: CSVAGQPNTEAFF

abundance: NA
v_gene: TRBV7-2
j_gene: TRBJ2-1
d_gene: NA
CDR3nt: TGTGCCAGCAGGGGAGGCGGGTCCCTATACAATGAGCAGTTCTTC
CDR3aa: CASRGGGSLYNEQFF

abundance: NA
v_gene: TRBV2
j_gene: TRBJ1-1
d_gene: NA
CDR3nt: TGTGCCAGCAGTTCGCGGATGAACACTGAAGCTTTCTTT
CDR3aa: CASSSRMNTEAFF

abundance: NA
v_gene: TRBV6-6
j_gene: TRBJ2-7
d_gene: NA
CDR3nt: TGTGCCAGCAGTCCAGGGACACCCTACGAGCAGTACTTC
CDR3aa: CASSPGTPYEQYF

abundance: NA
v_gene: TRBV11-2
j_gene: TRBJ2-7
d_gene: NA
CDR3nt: TGTGCCAGCAGCTTAGATGGTCTAGGACATGTTACCTACGAGCAGTACTTC
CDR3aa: CASSLDGLGHVTYEQYF

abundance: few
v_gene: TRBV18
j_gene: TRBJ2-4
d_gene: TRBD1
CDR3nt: TGTGCCAGCTCACCACGTCCCCGAGCTACAGGGGTAGCCAAAAACATTCAGTACTTC
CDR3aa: CASSPRPRATGVAKNIQYF

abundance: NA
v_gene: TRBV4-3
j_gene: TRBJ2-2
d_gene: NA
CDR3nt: TGCGCCAGCAGCCAAATCAGGGGAAGCACCGGGGAGCTGTTTTTT
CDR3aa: CASSQIRGSTGELFF

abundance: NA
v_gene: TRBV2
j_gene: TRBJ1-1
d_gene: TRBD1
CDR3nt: TGTGCCAGTAGAACCCTTACAGGGGGCAGGGGAGCTTTCTTT
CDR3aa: CASRTLTGGRGAFF

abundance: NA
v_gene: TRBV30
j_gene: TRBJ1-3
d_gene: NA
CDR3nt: TGTGCCTGGATGAGGAGCTCTGGAAACACCATATATTTT
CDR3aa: CAWMRSSGNTIYF

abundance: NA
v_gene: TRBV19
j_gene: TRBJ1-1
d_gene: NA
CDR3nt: TGTGCCAGTAGATTCCCGGGACAGAACACTGAAGCTTTCTTT
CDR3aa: CASRFPGQNTEAFF

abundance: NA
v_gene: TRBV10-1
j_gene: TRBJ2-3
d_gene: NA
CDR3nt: TGCGCCAGCAGTGAGCGGTCGGTCACAGATACGCAGTATTTT
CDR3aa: CASSERSVTDTQYF

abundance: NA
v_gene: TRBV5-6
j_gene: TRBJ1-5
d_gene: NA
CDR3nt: TGTGCCAGCAGCACGACAGGCCACAATCAGCCCCAGCATTTT
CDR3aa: CASSTTGHNQPQHF

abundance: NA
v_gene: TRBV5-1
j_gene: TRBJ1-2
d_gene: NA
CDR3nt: TGCGCCAGCAGGGTCCAGGGCGAAAACTATGGCTACACCTTC
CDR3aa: CASRVQGENYGYTF

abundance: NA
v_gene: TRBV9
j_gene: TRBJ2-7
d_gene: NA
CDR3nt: TGTGCCAGCAGCCCCCGACTAGAATCCGAGCAGTACTTC
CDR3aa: CASSPRLESEQYF

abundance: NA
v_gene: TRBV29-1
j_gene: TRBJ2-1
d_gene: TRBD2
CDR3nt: TGCAGCGTTCGGGAGGGCGGCGTAACGAATGAGCAGTTCTTC
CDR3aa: CSVREGGVTNEQFF